This T cell receptor (beta chain) was obtained from a study of identical twins. TCRdb redid the calling of the 5' RACE reads with MiXCR, one entry per CDR3 protein. The sample comprises about 530,000 distinct CDR3 sequences, about 22% of which are singletons, and roughly 0.5% rests with the top ten. This clonotype was seen a few times. This CDR3 contains 14 residues. Trimming cost V 3 bases and J 3 bases, with 12 bases left between them. Germline CDR1 and CDR2: KGHSH and LQKENI. Separately, the same data were catalogued under a study of yellow fever vaccine responses in identical twins.

The source material was CD4+ T cells sorted from blood. The gene calls are TRBV18 and TRBJ2-7; D gene unclear. The sequence was obtained from a woman under 30 in good health. The CDR3 DNA reads as TGTGCCAGCTCACCTAACCCCACTTACTACGAGCAGTACTTC. Residues: CASSPNPTYYEQYF. The complete variable domain, with remaining parts taken from reference TRBV18 and TRBJ2-7, reads NAGVMQNPRHLVRRRGQEARLRCSPMKGHSHVYWYRQLPEEGLKFMVYLQKENIIDESGMPKERFSAEFPKEGPSILRIQQVVRGDSAAYFCASSPNPTYYEQYFGPGTRLTVT.